These T cell receptor beta chains were read from a single sample in a study of shared clonotypes between healthy human individuals. Libraries were prepared by immunoSEQ multiplex PCR; TCRdb keeps only in-frame clonotypes and omits some of them. The sample lists approximately 500,000 clones, about 79% seen once, with around 13% in the top ten. Source material: PBMCs. The origin of the receptors is a woman in her 40s in good health. Some clones in this sample may be carry-over from other donors' samples. Each CDR3 is given with its conserved first and last residue. A D gene is named only where the DNA matches it firmly. The listing skips clone size in some rows; elsewhere it reads once, few, many or a size class.

j_call: TRBJ2-2; d_call: NA; cdr3_length: 15; clone_size: many; v_call: TRBV11-2; cdr3_nt: TGTGCCAGACTTCGTCCTCCGGTTCGCGCCGGGGAGCTGTTTTTT; cdr3_aa: CARLRPPVRAGELFF
j_call: TRBJ2-3; d_call: NA; cdr3_length: 11; clone_size: NA; v_call: TRBV7-3; cdr3_nt: TGTGCCAGCAGCTCCACAGATACGCAGTATTTT; cdr3_aa: CASSSTDTQYF
j_call: TRBJ1-2; d_call: TRBD1; cdr3_length: 18; clone_size: NA; v_call: TRBV9; cdr3_nt: TGTGCCAGCAGCGTAGAGGACAAACAGGGGTATGTGGACTATGGCTACACCTTC; cdr3_aa: CASSVEDKQGYVDYGYTF
j_call: TRBJ1-5; d_call: TRBD1; cdr3_length: 13; clone_size: NA; v_call: TRBV7-9; cdr3_nt: TGTGCCAGCAGCTTGCGGGACAGACAGCCCCAGCATTTT; cdr3_aa: CASSLRDRQPQHF
j_call: TRBJ2-5; d_call: NA; cdr3_length: 13; clone_size: NA; v_call: TRBV15; cdr3_nt: TGTGCCACCAGCCGAAGGCAGGGAGAGACCCAGTACTTC; cdr3_aa: CATSRRQGETQYF
j_call: TRBJ2-7; d_call: NA; cdr3_length: 14; clone_size: NA; v_call: TRBV9; cdr3_nt: TGTGCCAGCAGCGTAGGGACAGTAGACTACGAGCAGTACTTC; cdr3_aa: CASSVGTVDYEQYF
j_call: TRBJ1-5; d_call: NA; cdr3_length: 15; clone_size: NA; v_call: TRBV10-2; cdr3_nt: TGCGCCAGTATACAGGGAGGGGAGTTTGGTCAGCCCCAGCATTTT; cdr3_aa: CASIQGGEFGQPQHF
j_call: TRBJ2-7; d_call: NA; cdr3_length: 15; clone_size: NA; v_call: TRBV9; cdr3_nt: TGTGCCAGCAGCGTAGAGGGATGGGCGGATTCGCAGCAGTACTTC; cdr3_aa: CASSVEGWADSQQYF
j_call: TRBJ2-1; d_call: NA; cdr3_length: 14; clone_size: NA; v_call: TRBV29-1; cdr3_nt: TGCAGCGTTGTGACTCCGCCGAAAATCAATGAGCAGTTCTTC; cdr3_aa: CSVVTPPKINEQFF
j_call: TRBJ1-1; d_call: TRBD1; cdr3_length: 16; clone_size: NA; v_call: TRBV28; cdr3_nt: TGTGCCAGCAGTTTATTGGCAGGGGGGTCGAACACTGAAGCTTTCTTT; cdr3_aa: CASSLLAGGSNTEAFF
j_call: TRBJ1-4; d_call: NA; cdr3_length: 12; clone_size: NA; v_call: TRBV28; cdr3_nt: TGTGCCAGCAGCCCACCCAACAGGAAACTGTTTTTT; cdr3_aa: CASSPPNRKLFF
j_call: TRBJ1-2; d_call: NA; cdr3_length: 16; clone_size: many; v_call: TRBV28; cdr3_nt: TGTGCCAGCAGTTTAATCGGGTATGGTGGGGACTATGGCTACACCTTC; cdr3_aa: CASSLIGYGGDYGYTF
j_call: TRBJ2-5; d_call: NA; cdr3_length: 13; clone_size: NA; v_call: TRBV2; cdr3_nt: TGTGCCAGCAGTGAAGCGGGGGGACTGACCCAGTACTTC; cdr3_aa: CASSEAGGLTQYF
j_call: TRBJ2-7; d_call: NA; cdr3_length: 13; clone_size: NA; v_call: TRBV10-2; cdr3_nt: TGCGCCATCGTAGACCAGGACCCATGGGAGCAGTACTTC; cdr3_aa: CAIVDQDPWEQYF
j_call: TRBJ1-2; d_call: NA; cdr3_length: 14; clone_size: NA; v_call: TRBV5-4; cdr3_nt: TGTGCCAGCAGCGCCCCGTGGTCGTCGTATGGCTACACCTTC; cdr3_aa: CASSAPWSSYGYTF
j_call: TRBJ1-1; d_call: TRBD1; cdr3_length: 13; clone_size: NA; v_call: TRBV19; cdr3_nt: TGTGCCAGTAGTATTACAGGGGGCACTGAAGCTTTCTTT; cdr3_aa: CASSITGGTEAFF
j_call: TRBJ2-5; d_call: NA; cdr3_length: 11; clone_size: NA; v_call: TRBV20-1; cdr3_nt: TGCAGTGCTAGGGGCCAAGAGACCCAGTACTTC; cdr3_aa: CSARGQETQYF
j_call: TRBJ1-1; d_call: NA; cdr3_length: 11; clone_size: NA; v_call: TRBV2; cdr3_nt: TGTGCCAGCAGTGCGGGGACTAAAGCTTTCTTT; cdr3_aa: CASSAGTKAFF
j_call: TRBJ2-7; d_call: TRBD2; cdr3_length: 15; clone_size: NA; v_call: TRBV10-2; cdr3_nt: TGCGCCAGCAGTGAGACGAGGGAGGGCTCGTACGAGCAGTACTTC; cdr3_aa: CASSETREGSYEQYF
j_call: TRBJ2-5; d_call: NA; cdr3_length: 16; clone_size: NA; v_call: TRBV5-5; cdr3_nt: TGTGCCAGCAGCCCCCAGGGGTCCCAGGCAGGAGAGACCCAGTACTTC; cdr3_aa: CASSPQGSQAGETQYF
j_call: TRBJ1-4; d_call: NA; cdr3_length: 14; clone_size: NA; v_call: TRBV19; cdr3_nt: TGTGCCAGTAGTCGGGCCCCAACTAATGAAAAACTGTTTTTT; cdr3_aa: CASSRAPTNEKLFF
j_call: TRBJ2-7; d_call: TRBD1; cdr3_length: 14; clone_size: few; v_call: TRBV2; cdr3_nt: TGTGCCAGCAGAATGGACAGGGATTTTTACGAGCAGTACTTC; cdr3_aa: CASRMDRDFYEQYF
j_call: TRBJ1-5; d_call: TRBD1; cdr3_length: 15; clone_size: few; v_call: TRBV6-1; cdr3_nt: TGTGCCAGCAGTCTCCGACAGGGTTTAGAACAGCCCCAGCATTTT; cdr3_aa: CASSLRQGLEQPQHF
j_call: TRBJ2-1; d_call: TRBD1; cdr3_length: 15; clone_size: NA; v_call: TRBV10-1; cdr3_nt: TGCGCCAGCAGTGCCCAACCGGACAGGGTGAATGAGCAGTTCTTC; cdr3_aa: CASSAQPDRVNEQFF
j_call: TRBJ1-2; d_call: TRBD1; cdr3_length: 14; clone_size: NA; v_call: TRBV5-6; cdr3_nt: TGTGCCAGCAGCTTGGCCAGGGGGCTCTATGGCTACACCTTC; cdr3_aa: CASSLARGLYGYTF
j_call: TRBJ1-2; d_call: TRBD1; cdr3_length: 17; clone_size: NA; v_call: TRBV5-4; cdr3_nt: TGTGCCAGCAGTCCCCGGACAGGGGCTCTGGGTGACTATGGCTACACCTTC; cdr3_aa: CASSPRTGALGDYGYTF
j_call: TRBJ2-1; d_call: TRBD2; cdr3_length: 15; clone_size: NA; v_call: TRBV27; cdr3_nt: TGTGCCAGCAGGGTAGCGGGAGGGTCCTACAATGAGCAGTTCTTC; cdr3_aa: CASRVAGGSYNEQFF
j_call: TRBJ1-5; d_call: TRBD1; cdr3_length: 19; clone_size: NA; v_call: TRBV9; cdr3_nt: TGTGCCACTCCTTCCGGGACAGGTGTCCCCTGTGGGTCATATCAGCCCCAGCATTTT; cdr3_aa: CATPSGTGVPCGSYQPQHF
j_call: TRBJ2-1; d_call: TRBD1; cdr3_length: 14; clone_size: NA; v_call: TRBV4-1; cdr3_nt: TGCGCCAGCAGCAACCAGGGGGAGTACAATGAGCAGTTCTTC; cdr3_aa: CASSNQGEYNEQFF
j_call: TRBJ1-2; d_call: NA; cdr3_length: 13; clone_size: NA; v_call: TRBV5-6; cdr3_nt: TGTGCCAGCAGCTTAAGGGGATCCTATGGCTACACCTTC; cdr3_aa: CASSLRGSYGYTF
j_call: TRBJ2-1; d_call: NA; cdr3_length: 12; clone_size: NA; v_call: TRBV7-3; cdr3_nt: TGTGCCAGCAGCTTAAGGAGGGATGAGCAGTTCTTC; cdr3_aa: CASSLRRDEQFF
j_call: TRBJ1-5; d_call: NA; cdr3_length: 14; clone_size: few; v_call: TRBV6-1; cdr3_nt: TGTGCCAGCAGCATCAATTATAGCAATCAGCCCCAGCATTTT; cdr3_aa: CASSINYSNQPQHF
j_call: TRBJ2-4; d_call: NA; cdr3_length: 17; clone_size: NA; v_call: TRBV28; cdr3_nt: TGTGCCAGCAGTTCCCCCGGGTCACTGGCTTCCAAAAACATTCAGTACTTC; cdr3_aa: CASSSPGSLASKNIQYF